This section outlines one T cell receptor (beta chain) sequence together with its context. Antigen specificity is unknown. These data are taken from a study of cytomegalovirus exposure and HLA in healthy donors. This CDR3 spans 16 amino acids. V lost 0 bases, J lost 3 bases, and 4 bases stayed unmatched. Germline V gives CDR1 LGHNA, CDR2 YSLEER. Study-wide points: Researchers reported that a few CMV-associated chains were confirmed in vitro as CMV antigen-specific.

Researchers ran the PCR with 60 Vbeta and 13 Jbeta primers. Clones were sequenced by immunoSEQ multiplex PCR, and TCRdb holds only the in-frame ones, with some missing. Of 160,000 or so clones in the sample, 80% were seen once. Sample: PBMCs. The chain uses TRBV4-3 and TRBJ2-7; TRBD2 matches 11 bases. The clonotype comes from a male donor in good health and CMV-seropositive. CDR3 DNA sequence: TGCGCCAGCAGCCAAGATGAGCTAGCGGGAGGCTACGAGCAGTACTTC. This encodes CASSQDELAGGYEQYF.